Listed below are T cell receptor beta chains from one sample, sequenced in a study of shared clonotypes between healthy human individuals. The repertoire was sequenced with immunoSEQ multiplex PCR; TCRdb's copy has only in-frame clones and lacks some. In the table there are roughly 1,000,000 clones, about 80% of which are singletons. The sequencing sample was made of memory CD4+ T cells from PBMCs. Receptors were obtained from a man between 18 and 29 years old in good health. Some clones in this sample may be carry-over from other donors' samples. Both conserved end residues are part of each CDR3. The D gene is left open where the match is weak. The size field is filled for only some rows; it gives once, few, many or a size class.

V	D	J	size	CDR3	DNA
TRBV5-4	NA	TRBJ1-2	NA	CASSLEGGWGYTF	TGTGCCAGCAGCTTGGAAGGGGGTTGGGGCTACACCTTC
TRBV4-1	TRBD2	TRBJ2-3	many	CATTLSSGRITDTQYF	TGCGCCACCACGTTATCGAGCGGGAGGATTACAGATACGCAGTATTTT
TRBV6-6	TRBD1	TRBJ1-1	NA	CASSLRQGRNEAFF	TGTGCCAGCAGCTTACGACAGGGTAGGAATGAAGCTTTCTTT
TRBV27	TRBD1	TRBJ1-2	NA	CASGDRGRPYGYTF	TGTGCCAGCGGTGACAGGGGGCGACCGTATGGCTACACCTTC
TRBV30	NA	TRBJ1-5	NA	CAWSVRRNQPQHF	TGTGCCTGGAGTGTACGTAGGAATCAGCCCCAGCATTTT
TRBV19	NA	TRBJ1-5	once	CASSMGRHPHF	TGTGCCAGTAGTATGGGCCGACACCCGCATTTT
TRBV30	NA	TRBJ2-2	NA	CAWSLGPNTGELFF	TGTGCCTGGAGTCTTGGGCCGAACACCGGGGAGCTGTTTTTT
TRBV5-1	NA	TRBJ2-7	NA	CASSFTAGTEAYEQYF	TGCGCCAGCAGCTTCACTGCCGGGACGGAAGCGTACGAGCAGTACTTC
TRBV2	NA	TRBJ1-1	NA	CASRGDPNTEAFF	TGTGCCAGCAGGGGGGACCCGAACACTGAAGCTTTCTTT
TRBV6-5	NA	TRBJ1-6	NA	CASSYSRGRFNSPLHF	TGTGCCAGCAGTTACTCGAGAGGTCGTTTCAATTCACCCCTCCACTTT
TRBV5-1	NA	TRBJ2-7	NA	CASSGAGQRVQGRDEQYF	TGCGCCAGCAGCGGGGCCGGCCAGAGAGTCCAGGGTCGGGACGAGCAGTACTTC
TRBV5-1	TRBD2	TRBJ2-3	NA	CASSSLAGESTDTQYF	TGCGCCAGCAGCTCCCTAGCGGGAGAGAGCACAGATACGCAGTATTTT
TRBV10-3	NA	TRBJ1-1	many	CAISESGGSEAFF	TGTGCCATCAGTGAGAGCGGGGGCAGTGAAGCTTTCTTT
TRBV10-1	NA	TRBJ2-7	NA	CASSEGKGAYEQYF	TGCGCCAGCAGTGAGGGGAAGGGGGCCTACGAGCAGTACTTC
TRBV4-2	NA	TRBJ2-3	NA	CASSQVGAASTDTQYF	TGTGCCAGCAGCCAAGTAGGGGCGGCTAGCACAGATACGCAGTATTTT
TRBV6-5	TRBD2	TRBJ2-3	NA	CASRTSGNTDTQYF	TGTGCCAGCCGGACTAGCGGGAACACAGATACGCAGTATTTT
TRBV7-3	TRBD2	TRBJ2-3	NA	CASSLFASGASTDTQYF	TGTGCCAGCAGCTTATTCGCTAGCGGGGCTAGCACAGATACGCAGTATTTT
TRBV28	NA	TRBJ1-1	NA	CASLTDGNTEAFF	TGTGCCAGCCTCACCGACGGTAACACTGAAGCTTTCTTT
TRBV27	NA	TRBJ1-5	NA	CASSFNWGHDQPQHF	TGTGCCAGCAGTTTTAACTGGGGGCACGATCAGCCCCAGCATTTT
TRBV28	NA	TRBJ1-1	NA	CASSSIVGNTEAFF	TGTGCCAGCAGTAGCATAGTGGGAAACACTGAAGCTTTCTTT
TRBV27	TRBD2	TRBJ2-1	NA	CASIPVFGASGNNEQFF	TGTGCCAGCATCCCCGTTTTTGGAGCTAGCGGAAACAATGAGCAGTTCTTC
TRBV6-1	TRBD1	TRBJ1-3	NA	CASSNQGASGNTIYF	TGTGCCAGCAGCAATCAGGGGGCCTCTGGAAACACCATATATTTT
TRBV28	TRBD1	TRBJ2-5	NA	CASNRGETQYF	TGTGCCAGCAACAGGGGTGAGACCCAGTACTTC
TRBV2	NA	TRBJ1-5	NA	CASSWDRERPQHF	TGTGCCAGCAGTTGGGACCGCGAGAGGCCCCAGCATTTT
TRBV7-2	NA	TRBJ2-2	once	CASSPGRTSFSGELFF	TGTGCCAGCAGCCCCGGACGGACAAGTTTCTCCGGGGAGCTGTTTTTT
TRBV9	NA	TRBJ2-3	NA	CASSVESRTQYF	TGTGCCAGCAGCGTTGAATCCAGGACGCAGTATTTT
TRBV4-1	TRBD2	TRBJ2-1	NA	CASSQPTSGREQFF	TGCGCCAGCAGCCAACCGACTAGCGGGAGAGAGCAGTTCTTC
TRBV5-4	NA	TRBJ2-7	NA	CASSPGSPSEQYF	TGTGCCAGCAGCCCCGGGTCTCCTAGCGAGCAGTACTTC
TRBV5-4	NA	TRBJ2-7	NA	CASRPDLLSYEQYF	TGTGCCAGCAGGCCGGATCTTCTCTCCTACGAGCAGTACTTC
TRBV5-1	NA	TRBJ2-5	NA	CASSRNRVQETQYF	TGCGCCAGCAGCCGAAACAGGGTTCAAGAGACCCAGTACTTC
TRBV27	TRBD2	TRBJ2-7	NA	CASSFSGGRGSEQYF	TGTGCCAGCAGTTTTTCTGGCGGGAGGGGGTCCGAGCAGTACTTC
TRBV30	NA	TRBJ1-6	NA	CASDRTSNSPLHF	TGTGCCTCGGATCGGACGAGTAATTCACCCCTCCACTTT
TRBV5-1	TRBD1	TRBJ1-1	once	CASSRVGDRSWDTEAFF	TGCGCCAGCAGCCGCGTTGGGGACAGGAGTTGGGACACTGAAGCTTTCTTT
TRBV5-1	NA	TRBJ2-7	NA	CASSLGGYGRSYEQYF	TGCGCCAGCAGCTTGGGAGGATACGGCCGCTCCTACGAGCAGTACTTC
TRBV4-1	TRBD2	TRBJ2-1	once	CASSQGAGREGLDEQFF	TGCGCCAGCAGCCAAGGGGCGGGGCGGGAGGGCCTAGATGAGCAGTTCTTC
TRBV4-1	TRBD1	TRBJ2-7	NA	CASSQAQGVSYEQYF	TGCGCCAGCAGCCAAGCCCAGGGGGTGTCCTACGAGCAGTACTTC
TRBV7-9	NA	TRBJ1-2	few	CASLKVGYGYTF	TGTGCCAGCCTTAAAGTGGGCTATGGCTACACCTTC
TRBV7-9	NA	TRBJ1-3	NA	CASSPIPTIYF	TGTGCCAGCAGCCCCATCCCCACCATATATTTT
TRBV10-3	TRBD2	TRBJ2-2	NA	CAISAGLAGSGELFF	TGTGCCATCAGTGCGGGACTAGCGGGATCCGGGGAGCTGTTTTTT
TRBV29-1	NA	TRBJ2-5	NA	CSVGGPIRARYQETQYF	TGCAGCGTTGGGGGGCCTATTAGGGCAAGGTACCAAGAGACCCAGTACTTC
TRBV2	NA	TRBJ1-5	NA	CASRGVINQPQHF	TGTGCCAGCAGGGGGGTAATCAATCAGCCCCAGCATTTT
TRBV7-9	NA	TRBJ2-7	few	CASSLGRGEYF	TGTGCCAGCAGCTTGGGGCGAGGGGAGTACTTC
TRBV11-2	TRBD2	TRBJ2-5	NA	CASSLGLAGVLVETQYF	TGTGCCAGCAGCTTGGGTCTAGCGGGAGTGTTGGTAGAGACCCAGTACTTC
TRBV5-1	TRBD1	TRBJ1-2	NA	CASSWGQGIYGYTF	TGCGCCAGCAGCTGGGGACAGGGGATCTATGGCTACACCTTC
TRBV6-1	TRBD2	TRBJ2-7	few	CASSYDTLAAYEQYF	TGTGCCAGCAGCTACGACACCCTAGCGGCCTACGAGCAGTACTTC
TRBV7-9	TRBD2	TRBJ2-7	NA	CASSFQGLAAVGEQYF	TGTGCCAGCAGCTTTCAAGGACTAGCGGCTGTGGGCGAGCAGTACTTC
TRBV19	NA	TRBJ1-2	NA	CASRSGGGGYGYTF	TGTGCCAGTAGATCCGGAGGAGGGGGCTATGGCTACACCTTC
TRBV6-5	NA	TRBJ2-7	once	CASSYSSRVWNEQYF	TGTGCCAGCAGTTACTCTTCCCGGGTTTGGAACGAGCAGTACTTC
TRBV28	NA	TRBJ2-4	NA	CASSFRAQKNIQYF	TGTGCCAGCAGTTTTAGGGCCCAGAAAAACATTCAGTACTTC
TRBV25-1	NA	TRBJ1-2	few	CASSENPELHGYTF	TGTGCCAGCAGTGAAAATCCGGAACTCCATGGCTACACCTTC
TRBV5-1	NA	TRBJ1-2	NA	CASRQGLLNYGYTF	TGCGCCAGCAGACAGGGATTACTCAACTATGGCTACACCTTC
TRBV5-1	NA	TRBJ1-1	NA	CASSPQTGATEAFF	TGCGCCAGCAGCCCACAGACCGGTGCCACTGAAGCTTTCTTT
TRBV7-2	NA	TRBJ2-4	NA	CASSSGRAKNIQYF	TGTGCCAGCAGCTCTGGTAGGGCCAAAAACATTCAGTACTTC
TRBV11-1	TRBD1	TRBJ2-6	once	CASRPGGAGANVLTF	TGTGCCAGCAGGCCAGGGGGCGCGGGGGCCAACGTCCTGACTTTC